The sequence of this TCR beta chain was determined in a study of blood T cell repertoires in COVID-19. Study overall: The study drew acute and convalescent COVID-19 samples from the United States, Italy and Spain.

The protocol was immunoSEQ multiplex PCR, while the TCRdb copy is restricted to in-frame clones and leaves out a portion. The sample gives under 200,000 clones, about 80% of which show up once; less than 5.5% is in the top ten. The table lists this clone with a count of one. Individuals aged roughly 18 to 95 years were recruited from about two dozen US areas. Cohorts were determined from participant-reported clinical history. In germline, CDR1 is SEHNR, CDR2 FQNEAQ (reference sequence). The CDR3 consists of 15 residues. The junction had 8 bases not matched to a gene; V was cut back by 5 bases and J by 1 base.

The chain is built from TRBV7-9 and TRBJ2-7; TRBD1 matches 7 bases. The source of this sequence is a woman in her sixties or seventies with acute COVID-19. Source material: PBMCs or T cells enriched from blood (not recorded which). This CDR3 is CASSPRDSISYEQYF. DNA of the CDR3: TGTGCCAGCAGCCCCCGGGACAGCATATCCTACGAGCAGTACTTC.